What follows are 21 T cell receptor beta chains derived from one specimen sequenced in a study of T cell responses to AZD1222 COVID-19 vaccine. Assay used: immunoSEQ multiplex PCR; TCRdb lists only in-frame clones, some missing. Among around 130,000 clones, 92% were seen once, and the ten largest hold 1% to 1.3%. The sample in question was peripheral blood, obtained 28 days after the second AZD1222 dose. These receptors were taken from an adult who received the AZD1222 COVID-19 vaccine.

Here the CDR3 DNA reads TGTGCCAGCAGCCGGTCCTACAATGAGCAGTTCTTC. Translating gives CASSRSYNEQFF. The chain uses TRBV3-1 (or the pseudogene TRBV3-2) and TRBJ2-1; D gene uncertain. Germline CDR1 and CDR2: LGHDT and YNNKEL (reference sequence). V was clipped by 4 bases and J by 1 base, with 2 bases between them. The CDR3 is 12 residues long.

The V gene is TRBV11-2, the J gene TRBJ2-1, with D possibly TRBD2 on 6 matching bases. Germline CDR1 SGHAT, CDR2 FQNNGV. V dropped 7 bases and J dropped 7 bases, with 14 bases sitting between them. The CDR3 is 13 amino acids. In nucleotides, the CDR3 is TGTGCCAGCACCCCAAATGGAGGGAATGAGCAGTTCTTC. Amino acid sequence: CASTPNGGNEQFF.

This chain links TRBV6-5 with TRBJ2-7; TRBD1 matches 9 bases. Germline V gene lookup returns CDR1 MNHEY and CDR2 SVGAGI. The CDR3 is 16 residues long. Trimming cost V 2 bases and J 0 bases; bases outside gene matches: 5. The DNA of the CDR3 is TGTGCCAGCAGTTACCCCGGGACAGGGTACTCCTACGAGCAGTACTTC. Translation: CASSYPGTGYSYEQYF.

J is TRBJ2-2 and V is TRBV7-3, with TRBD2 identical over 13 bases. Trimming took 1 base from V and 0 from J; bases not matched to a gene: 2. This CDR3 spans 18 amino acids. Germline lookup yields CDR1 SGHTA and CDR2 FQGTGA. The CDR3 nucleotides are TGTGCCAGCAGCTTAAAGGGGACTAGCGGGGCGAACACCGGGGAGCTGTTTTTT. Protein product: CASSLKGTSGANTGELFF.

The chain carries TRBV3-1 (or the pseudogene TRBV3-2) and TRBJ1-1, with TRBD1 matching over 9 bases. With V trimmed by 4 bases and J by 4 bases, 10 bases remained unmatched. The CDR3 has 16 residues. Germline assignment: CDR1 LGHDT and CDR2 YNNKEL (reference sequence). CDR3 protein: CASSRPGTGIVTEAFF. The CDR3 DNA reads as TGTGCCAGCAGCCGTCCCGGGACAGGGATTGTCACTGAAGCTTTCTTT.

The V gene is TRBV5-1, the J gene TRBJ2-7; 10 bases match TRBD1. The V gene's germline CDR1 is SGHRS and CDR2 YFSETQ. V was clipped by 5 bases and J by 1 base; unmatched bases: 6. The length of the CDR3 is 15 residues. The DNA for the CDR3 is TGCGCCAGCAGTTTCCGGACAGGGGGATCCTACGAGCAGTACTTC. It yields the protein CASSFRTGGSYEQYF.

The rearrangement links TRBV11-2 to TRBJ1-5, with D unresolved. This CDR3 comprises 14 residues. The germline V and J ends were trimmed by 5 bases and 3 bases, with 11 bases remaining between them. CDR1 is SGHAT and CDR2 is FQNNGV in the germline V gene. In DNA, the CDR3 is TGTGCCAGCAGCCGTCCGGGTGACAATCAGCCCCAGCATTTT. Translated: CASSRPGDNQPQHF.

The J gene is TRBJ2-1, the V gene TRBV28; D not resolved. Per the germline V gene, CDR1 is MDHEN and CDR2 is SYDVKM. V gave up 4 bases and J gave up 2 bases, with 15 bases separating them. The length of the CDR3 is 16 residues. The CDR3 loop is CASSSSRLEAYNEQFF. The CDR3 nucleotides read TGTGCCAGCAGTTCTTCTCGACTCGAAGCCTACAATGAGCAGTTCTTC. The variable domain in full, completed from reference TRBV28 and TRBJ2-1, reads DVKVTQSSRYLVKRTGEKVFLECVQDMDHENMFWYRQDPGLGLRLIYFSYDVKMKEKGDIPEGYSVSREKKERFSLILESASTNQTSMYLCASSSSRLEAYNEQFFGPGTRLTVL.

The rearrangement links TRBV15 to TRBJ1-1, with D tentatively TRBD1 (6 bases). Germline V gene sequence: CDR1 LNHNV, CDR2 YYDKDF (reference sequence). V lost 6 bases, J lost 0 bases, and 11 bases lay in between. This CDR3 has 14 residues. CDR3 in DNA: TGTGCCACCAGATTGACAGGTTTGAACACTGAAGCTTTCTTT. It codes for CATRLTGLNTEAFF. The full variable domain, with the rest looked up from reference TRBV15 and TRBJ1-1, is DAMVIQNPRYQVTQFGKPVTLSCSQTLNHNVMYWYQQKSSQAPKLLFHYYDKDFNNEADTPDNFQSRRPNTSFCFLDIRSPGLGDTAMYLCATRLTGLNTEAFFGQGTRLTVV.

The CDR3 DNA reads as TGTGCCTGGAGTGTTCAACAGACCTCCTACAATGAGCAGTTCTTC. This translates into CAWSVQQTSYNEQFF. V usage is TRBV30 and J usage is TRBJ2-1; D not certain. CDR1 and CDR2 (germline): GTSNPN, SVGIG (reference sequence). Trimming shortened V by 0 bases and J by 0 bases, and 9 bases separated the two germline ends. CDR3 length: 15 amino acids.

The chain has TRBV6-5 and TRBJ1-2, with 8 positions matching TRBD1. The V segment lost 11 bases and the J segment 6 bases; nucleotides outside the gene matches: 11. The V gene's germline CDR1 is MNHEY and CDR2 SVGAGI. The CDR3 runs to 13 residues. CDR3 in amino acids: CAARGGQGNGYTF. CDR3 nucleotide sequence: TGTGCCGCAAGAGGAGGACAGGGTAATGGCTACACCTTC.

The chain links TRBV3-1 (or the pseudogene TRBV3-2) to TRBJ2-2; a possible D gene is TRBD2 (5 bases). CDR3 length equals 16 residues. V was clipped by 1 base and J by 1 base, with 10 bases between them. CDR1 and CDR2 from the germline V gene are LGHDT and YNNKEL (reference sequence). CDR3 sequence reads: CASSQGGSGNTGELFF. The CDR3, as DNA: TGTGCCAGCAGCCAAGGCGGGTCGGGGAACACCGGGGAGCTGTTTTTT.

The chain combines TRBV2 with TRBJ1-2, with D uncertain. This CDR3 contains 14 residues. Germline CDR1 SNHLY, CDR2 FYNNEI. Trimming stripped 6 bases from V and 0 bases from J, with 11 bases between. The CDR3 DNA sequence: TGTGCCAGCAGAGATCAGGCATCTAACTATGGCTACACCTTC. It codes for CASRDQASNYGYTF.

The rearrangement joins TRBV5-4 to TRBJ1-1; TRBD1 matches at 8 bases. Germline CDR1 is SGHNT and CDR2 is YYREEE (reference sequence). There are 17 residues in the CDR3. V gave up 5 bases and J gave up 3 bases; unmatched junction bases: 15. The chain's CDR3 is CASRSSGGASGDTEAFF. Written as DNA, the CDR3 is TGTGCCAGCAGGAGCTCAGGGGGCGCGTCAGGAGACACTGAAGCTTTCTTT.

The gene calls are TRBV4-2 and TRBJ2-3; 10 bases match TRBD2. The CDR3 extends over 17 amino acids. V was pared by 4 bases and J by 5 bases, with 12 bases of the junction left unmatched. Germline CDR1 is LGHNA and CDR2 is YNFKEQ. The CDR3 here is CASSLGLAGASGDTQYF. CDR3 in DNA: TGTGCCAGCAGCCTGGGGCTAGCGGGGGCCTCCGGAGATACGCAGTATTTT.

The genes are TRBV5-8 and TRBJ2-1, with D unresolved. The CDR3 sequence is 17 residues long. V lost 0 bases and J 3 bases, leaving 16 bases between the germline ends. Germline V gene lookup returns CDR1 SGHTS and CDR2 YDEGEE. The CDR3 DNA is TGTGCCAGCAGCTTGGCCAAGGTTGCTATTTACTACAATGAGCAGTTCTTC. Encoded protein: CASSLAKVAIYYNEQFF.

The chain couples TRBV7-9 to TRBJ1-2; no reliable D call. From germline, CDR1 is SEHNR and CDR2 FQNEAQ (reference sequence). Trimming left V 5 bases short and J 2 bases short, with 18 bases between. This CDR3 is built from 16 residues. CDR3 in DNA: TGTGCCAGCAGCAATTTTGAGACCCTAAAGAACTATGGCTACACCTTC. This codes for CASSNFETLKNYGYTF.

This chain joins TRBV3-1 (or the pseudogene TRBV3-2) and TRBJ1-6; TRBD1 aligns across 7 bases. With V trimmed by 4 bases and J by 10 bases, 7 bases remained unmatched. This CDR3 contains 14 residues. Germline assignment: CDR1 LGHDT and CDR2 YNNKEL (reference sequence). The CDR3 here is CASSPGQTNSPLHF. CDR3 nucleotides: TGTGCCAGCAGCCCGGGACAGACTAACTCACCCCTCCACTTT.

V and J are TRBV19 and TRBJ2-3; no clear D. The V gene lost 1 base and the J gene lost 2 bases, with 7 bases spanning the gap. The CDR3 is 14 amino acids. The germline gives CDR1 LNHDA, CDR2 SQIVND (reference sequence). The CDR3 sequence is CASSIAQYTDTQYF. The CDR3 nucleotides read TGTGCCAGTAGTATAGCGCAATACACAGATACGCAGTATTTT.

The V gene is TRBV19, the J gene TRBJ1-1; D perhaps matches TRBD1 (6 bases). In germline, CDR1 is LNHDA, CDR2 SQIVND (reference sequence). The CDR3 length is 13 residues. V lost 6 bases to trimming and J lost 5 bases, with 13 bases between them. The CDR3 here is CASRVGGRTEAFF. The CDR3 nucleotides are TGTGCCAGTAGAGTAGGGGGGAGGACTGAAGCTTTCTTT.

The chain recombines TRBV9 with TRBJ2-3; no clear D gene. The germline V gene encodes CDR1 SGDLS and CDR2 YYNGEE. Trimming took 3 bases from V and 0 from J, leaving 8 bases between them. CDR3 length: 14 residues. DNA of the CDR3: TGTGCCAGCAGCGGAATACAGAGCACAGATACGCAGTATTTT. It specifies CASSGIQSTDTQYF.